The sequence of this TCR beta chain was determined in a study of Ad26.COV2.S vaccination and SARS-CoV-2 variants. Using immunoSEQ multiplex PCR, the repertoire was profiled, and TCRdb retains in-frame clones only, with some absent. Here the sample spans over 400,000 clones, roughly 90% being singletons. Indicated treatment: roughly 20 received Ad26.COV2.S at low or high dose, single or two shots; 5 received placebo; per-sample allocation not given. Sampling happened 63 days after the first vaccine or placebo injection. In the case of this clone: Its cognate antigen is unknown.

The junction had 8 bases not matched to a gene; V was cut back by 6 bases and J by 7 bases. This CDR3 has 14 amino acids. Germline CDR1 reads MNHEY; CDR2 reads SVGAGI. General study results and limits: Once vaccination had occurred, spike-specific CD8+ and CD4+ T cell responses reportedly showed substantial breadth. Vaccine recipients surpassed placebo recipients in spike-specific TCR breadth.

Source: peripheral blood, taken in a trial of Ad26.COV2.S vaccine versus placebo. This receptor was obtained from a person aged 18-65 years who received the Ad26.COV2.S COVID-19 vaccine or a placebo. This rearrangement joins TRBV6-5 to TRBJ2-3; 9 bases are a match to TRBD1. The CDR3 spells CASRTGQGTHTQYF. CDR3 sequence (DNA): TGTGCCAGCAGGACGGGACAGGGTACGCATACGCAGTATTTT.